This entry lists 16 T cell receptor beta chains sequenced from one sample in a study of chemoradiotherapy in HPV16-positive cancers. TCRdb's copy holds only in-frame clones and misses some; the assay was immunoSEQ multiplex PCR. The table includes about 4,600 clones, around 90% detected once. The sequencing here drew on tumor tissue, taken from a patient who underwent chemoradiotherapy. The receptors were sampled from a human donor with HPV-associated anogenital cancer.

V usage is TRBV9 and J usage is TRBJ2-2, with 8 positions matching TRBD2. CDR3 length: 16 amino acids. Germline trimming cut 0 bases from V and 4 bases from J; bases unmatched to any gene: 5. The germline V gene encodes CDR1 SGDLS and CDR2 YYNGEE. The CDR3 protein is CASSVAAGDLTGELFF. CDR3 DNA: TGTGCCAGCAGCGTAGCAGCGGGGGACCTCACCGGGGAGCTGTTTTTT.

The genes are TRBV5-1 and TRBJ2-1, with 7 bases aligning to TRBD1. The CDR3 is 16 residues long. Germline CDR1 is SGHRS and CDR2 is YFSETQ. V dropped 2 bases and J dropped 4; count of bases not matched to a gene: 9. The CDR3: CASSLLARGPYNEQFF. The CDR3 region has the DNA TGCGCCAGCAGCTTATTAGCAAGGGGGCCGTACAATGAGCAGTTCTTC.

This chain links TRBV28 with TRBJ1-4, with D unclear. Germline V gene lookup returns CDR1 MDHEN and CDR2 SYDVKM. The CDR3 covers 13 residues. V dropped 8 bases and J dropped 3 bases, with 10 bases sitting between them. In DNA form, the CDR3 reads TGTGCCAGCCGCCGTGGATCTAATGAAAAACTGTTTTTT. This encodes CASRRGSNEKLFF.

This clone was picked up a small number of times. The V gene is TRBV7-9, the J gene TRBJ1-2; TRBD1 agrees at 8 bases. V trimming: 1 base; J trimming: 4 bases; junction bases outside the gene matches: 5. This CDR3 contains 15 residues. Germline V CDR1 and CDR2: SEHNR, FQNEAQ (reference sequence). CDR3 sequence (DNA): TGTGCCAGCAGCTTAGGGGGACAGGAACTCTATGGCTACACCTTC. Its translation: CASSLGGQELYGYTF. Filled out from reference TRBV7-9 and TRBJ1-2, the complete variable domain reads DTGVSQNPRHKITKRGQNVTFRCDPISEHNRLYWYRQTLGQGPEFLTYFQNEAQLEKSRLLSDRFSAERPKGSFSTLEIQRTEQGDSAMYLCASSLGGQELYGYTFGSGTRLTVV.

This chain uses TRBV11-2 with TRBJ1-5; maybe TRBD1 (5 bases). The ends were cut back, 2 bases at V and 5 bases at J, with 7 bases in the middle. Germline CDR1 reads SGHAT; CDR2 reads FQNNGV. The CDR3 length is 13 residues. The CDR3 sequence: CASSLIQDQPQHF. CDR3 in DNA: TGTGCCAGCAGCTTAATACAGGATCAGCCCCAGCATTTT.

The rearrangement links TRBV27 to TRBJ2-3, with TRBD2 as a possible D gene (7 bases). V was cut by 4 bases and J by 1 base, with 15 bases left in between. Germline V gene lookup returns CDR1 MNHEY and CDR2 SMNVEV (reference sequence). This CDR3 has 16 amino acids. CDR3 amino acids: CASSSRGLAGTDTQYF. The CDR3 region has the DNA TGTGCCAGCAGTTCCCGGGGGCTAGCGGGCACAGATACGCAGTATTTT.

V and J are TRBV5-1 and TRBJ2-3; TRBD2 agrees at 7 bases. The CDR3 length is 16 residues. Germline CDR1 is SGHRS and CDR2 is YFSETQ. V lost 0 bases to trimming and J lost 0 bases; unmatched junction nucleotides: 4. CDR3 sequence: CASSLGGEGSTDTQYF. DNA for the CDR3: TGCGCCAGCAGCTTGGGCGGGGAGGGGAGCACAGATACGCAGTATTTT.

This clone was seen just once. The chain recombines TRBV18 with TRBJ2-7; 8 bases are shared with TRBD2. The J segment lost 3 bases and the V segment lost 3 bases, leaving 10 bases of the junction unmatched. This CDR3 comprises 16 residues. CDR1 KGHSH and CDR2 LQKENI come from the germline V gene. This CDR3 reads CASSPTGSSGNYEQYF. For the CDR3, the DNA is TGTGCCAGCTCACCTACCGGAAGTAGCGGGAACTACGAGCAGTACTTC.

This CDR3 is CASSWSSYNSPLHF. CDR3 DNA sequence: TGTGCCAGCAGCTGGAGCTCCTATAATTCACCCCTCCACTTT. The genes are TRBV27 and TRBJ1-6; D gene unclear. The CDR3 runs 14 residues. The germline V gene has CDR1 MNHEY and CDR2 SMNVEV (reference sequence). V lost 6 bases and J 0 bases, leaving 6 bases between the germline ends.

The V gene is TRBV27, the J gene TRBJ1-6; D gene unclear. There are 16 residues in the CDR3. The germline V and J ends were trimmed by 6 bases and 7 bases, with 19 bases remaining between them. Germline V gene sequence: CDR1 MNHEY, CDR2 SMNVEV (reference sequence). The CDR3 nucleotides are TGTGCCAGCAGGGCTTCTTGGGGAGACCGCAATTCACCCCTCCACTTT. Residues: CASRASWGDRNSPLHF.

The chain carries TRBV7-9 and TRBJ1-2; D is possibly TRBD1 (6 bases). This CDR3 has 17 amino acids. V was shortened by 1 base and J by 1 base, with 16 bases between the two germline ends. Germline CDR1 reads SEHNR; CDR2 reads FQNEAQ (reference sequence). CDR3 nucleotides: TGTGCCAGCAGCTTAGTTGGGGGCGAGGCCCTTAACTATGGCTACACCTTC. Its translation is CASSLVGGEALNYGYTF. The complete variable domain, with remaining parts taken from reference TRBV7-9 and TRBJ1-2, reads DTGVSQNPRHKITKRGQNVTFRCDPISEHNRLYWYRQTLGQGPEFLTYFQNEAQLEKSRLLSDRFSAERPKGSFSTLEIQRTEQGDSAMYLCASSLVGGEALNYGYTFGSGTRLTVV.

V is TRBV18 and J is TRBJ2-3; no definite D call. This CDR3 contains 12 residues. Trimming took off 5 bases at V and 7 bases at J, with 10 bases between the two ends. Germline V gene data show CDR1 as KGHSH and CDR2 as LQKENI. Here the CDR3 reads CASSTRAYTQYF. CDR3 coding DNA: TGTGCCAGCTCAACCCGGGCTTATACGCAGTATTTT.

CDR3 sequence reads: CASSYGQGTEAFF. CDR3 nucleotide sequence: TGCGCCAGCAGCTACGGACAGGGCACTGAAGCTTTCTTT. The chain joins TRBV5-1 to TRBJ1-1; 8 bases align to TRBD1. Germline V gene data show CDR1 as SGHRS and CDR2 as YFSETQ. The CDR3 consists of 13 residues. V shed 3 bases, J shed 4 bases, and the junction held 2 bases outside the gene matches.

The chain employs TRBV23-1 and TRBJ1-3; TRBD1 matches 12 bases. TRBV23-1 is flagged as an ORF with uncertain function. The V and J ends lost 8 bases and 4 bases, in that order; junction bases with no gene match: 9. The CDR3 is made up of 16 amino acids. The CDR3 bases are TGCGCCAGCCTTTCGGGACAGGGGGCGGAAGGAAACACCATATATTTT. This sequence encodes CASLSGQGAEGNTIYF.

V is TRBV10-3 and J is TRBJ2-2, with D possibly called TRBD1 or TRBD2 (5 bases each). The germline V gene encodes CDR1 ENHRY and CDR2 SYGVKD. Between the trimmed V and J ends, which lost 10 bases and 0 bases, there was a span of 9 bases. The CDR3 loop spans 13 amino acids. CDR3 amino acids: CASRDANTGELFF. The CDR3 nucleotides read TGTGCCAGCCGGGACGCGAACACCGGGGAGCTGTTTTTT.

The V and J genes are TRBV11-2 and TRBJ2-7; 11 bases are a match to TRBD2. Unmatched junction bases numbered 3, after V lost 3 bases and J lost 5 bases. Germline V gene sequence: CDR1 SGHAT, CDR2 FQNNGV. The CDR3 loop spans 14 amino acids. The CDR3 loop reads CASSFSGRDHEQYF. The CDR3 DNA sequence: TGTGCCAGCAGCTTTAGCGGGAGGGACCACGAGCAGTACTTC. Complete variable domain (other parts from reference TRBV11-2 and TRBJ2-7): EAGVAQSPRYKIIEKRQSVAFWCNPISGHATLYWYQQILGQGPKLLIQFQNNGVVDDSQLPKDRFSAERLKGVDSTLKIQPAKLEDSAVYLCASSFSGRDHEQYFGPGTRLTVT.